One and the same sample provided the 2 T cell receptor beta chains below, sequenced in a study of blood T cell repertoires in COVID-19. Clones were sequenced by immunoSEQ multiplex PCR, and TCRdb holds only the in-frame ones, with some missing. Found here are just over 250,000 clones, 88% of them singletons; the top ten hold more than 8.5%. Sequencing used peripheral blood. These receptors were collected from a woman aged 70-85 years with COVID-19, enrolled during active disease.

The rearrangement links TRBV7-3 to TRBJ1-1; no clear D gene. Germline V gene data show CDR1 as SGHTA and CDR2 as FQGTGA. The CDR3 is made up of 14 amino acids. Trimming shortened V by 1 base and J by 3 bases, and 9 bases separated the two germline ends. CDR3 sequence: CASSLNGGDTEAFF. The CDR3, as DNA: TGTGCCAGCAGCTTAAACGGCGGGGACACTGAAGCTTTCTTT.

In this sample, this clone turned up once. The CDR3 region is CASSLDAGEFTDTQYF. The CDR3 DNA reads TGCGCCAGCAGCTTGGACGCGGGAGAGTTTACAGATACGCAGTATTTT. This chain uses TRBV5-1 with TRBJ2-3; 7 bases are shared with TRBD2. The CDR3 covers 16 residues. The V segment lost 0 bases and the J segment 3 bases; nucleotides outside the gene matches: 7. In germline, CDR1 is SGHRS, CDR2 YFSETQ.